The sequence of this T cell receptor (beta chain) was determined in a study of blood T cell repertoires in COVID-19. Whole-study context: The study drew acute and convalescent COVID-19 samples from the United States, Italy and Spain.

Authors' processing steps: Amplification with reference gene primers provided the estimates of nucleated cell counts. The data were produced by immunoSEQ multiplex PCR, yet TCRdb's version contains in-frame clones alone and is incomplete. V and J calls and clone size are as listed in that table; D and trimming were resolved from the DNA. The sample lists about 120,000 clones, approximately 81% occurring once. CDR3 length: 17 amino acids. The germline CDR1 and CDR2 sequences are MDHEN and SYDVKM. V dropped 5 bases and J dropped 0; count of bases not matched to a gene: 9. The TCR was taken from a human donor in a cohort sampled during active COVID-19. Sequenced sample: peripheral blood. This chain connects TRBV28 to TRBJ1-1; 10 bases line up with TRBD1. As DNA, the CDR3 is TGTGCCAGCAGTCTCGGGACAGGGGTTGGCGTGAACACTGAAGCTTTCTTT. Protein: CASSLGTGVGVNTEAFF.